This TCR beta chain originates from a study of blood T cell repertoires in COVID-19. This clone appeared a few times. Using immunoSEQ multiplex PCR, the repertoire was profiled, and TCRdb retains in-frame clones only, with some absent. The profile shows over 450,000 clones, roughly 87% of them singletons. CDR1 is SQVTM and CDR2 is ANQGSEA in the germline V gene. The CDR3 length is 11 residues. Trimming took 4 bases from V and 4 from J, leaving 7 bases between them. The sequenced sample consisted of peripheral blood. V usage is TRBV29-1 and J usage is TRBJ1-2, with D possibly TRBD1 on 5 matching bases. The TCR sequence derives from a man aged 18 to 29 with COVID-19, enrolled during active disease. The CDR3 DNA reads TGCAGCGTTGGACAGCCCTATGGCTACACCTTC. Protein product: CSVGQPYGYTF.